The rows below give T cell receptor beta chains drawn from one sample of a study of Ad26.COV2.S vaccination and SARS-CoV-2 variants. The assay was immunoSEQ multiplex PCR, and TCRdb's table has in-frame clones only and misses some. The profile shows 350,000 to 500,000 clones, 80% to 95% of them singletons. The material was peripheral blood, obtained in a trial of Ad26.COV2.S vaccine versus placebo. Every receptor here comes from a person between 18 and 65 years old who received the Ad26.COV2.S COVID-19 vaccine or a placebo. The conserved cysteine and the conserved F or W are not part of the CDR3 here. The order of the fields is V gene, J gene, CDR3 protein.

V gene: TRBV5-8; J gene: TRBJ1-6; CDR3 protein: ASSLGQGRSPLH
V gene: TRBV2; J gene: TRBJ2-7; CDR3 protein: ASRKDPYEQY
V gene: TRBV6-4; J gene: TRBJ2-1; CDR3 protein: ASIPGLASNNEQF
V gene: TRBV6-6; J gene: TRBJ2-6; CDR3 protein: ASSYSDSSGANVLT
V gene: TRBV10-3; J gene: TRBJ2-7; CDR3 protein: AISEELGSYEQY
V gene: TRBV4-2; J gene: TRBJ1-2; CDR3 protein: ASSPTLQGVLRDYGYT
V gene: TRBV18; J gene: TRBJ2-5; CDR3 protein: ASSLQPRVLQETQY
V gene: TRBV7-2; J gene: TRBJ2-5; CDR3 protein: ASSSLSGGGQETQY
V gene: TRBV14; J gene: TRBJ2-7; CDR3 protein: ASSQEVAPHYEQY
V gene: TRBV9; J gene: TRBJ2-5; CDR3 protein: ASSGQGQETQY
V gene: TRBV6-6; J gene: TRBJ2-7; CDR3 protein: ASSYIQTGISYEQY
V gene: TRBV7-2; J gene: TRBJ2-2; CDR3 protein: ASSLARLAGGTGELF
V gene: TRBV27; J gene: TRBJ1-2; CDR3 protein: ASGGVRGFGYGYT
V gene: TRBV30; J gene: TRBJ1-1; CDR3 protein: AWTNLGEAF
V gene: TRBV5-1; J gene: TRBJ2-7; CDR3 protein: ASSLVRDSYEQY
V gene: TRBV19; J gene: TRBJ2-7; CDR3 protein: ASSIGDETYEQY
V gene: TRBV4-3; J gene: TRBJ2-5; CDR3 protein: ASSPQRAGADPQY
V gene: TRBV5-1; J gene: TRBJ1-1; CDR3 protein: ASSFEANTEAF
V gene: TRBV24-1; J gene: TRBJ1-2; CDR3 protein: ATSDGGGYT
V gene: TRBV3-1/TRBV3-2; J gene: TRBJ1-2; CDR3 protein: ASSQDQGQNYGYT
V gene: TRBV7-9; J gene: TRBJ2-7; CDR3 protein: ASSLARQGSSGSWYEQY
V gene: TRBV20-1; J gene: TRBJ2-1; CDR3 protein: SASSGSSYNEQF
V gene: TRBV9; J gene: TRBJ1-6; CDR3 protein: ASSEGRINSPLH
V gene: TRBV28; J gene: TRBJ1-1; CDR3 protein: ASSPTGQAKNTEAF
V gene: TRBV6-2/TRBV6-3; J gene: TRBJ2-7; CDR3 protein: ASSYGGLYEQY
V gene: TRBV9; J gene: TRBJ1-2; CDR3 protein: ASSVETGANSYGYT
V gene: TRBV4-3; J gene: TRBJ2-1; CDR3 protein: ASSQALLSSYNEQF
V gene: TRBV5-1; J gene: TRBJ2-7; CDR3 protein: ASSLEQGGFYEQY
V gene: TRBV25-1; J gene: TRBJ2-7; CDR3 protein: ASSLQGFGYEQY
V gene: TRBV28; J gene: TRBJ2-1; CDR3 protein: ASSFGLEDGEQF
V gene: TRBV7-8; J gene: TRBJ2-5; CDR3 protein: ASSSNALNSTKYQETQY
V gene: TRBV14; J gene: TRBJ2-2; CDR3 protein: ASSQGSSLNTGELF
V gene: TRBV3-1/TRBV3-2; J gene: TRBJ2-5; CDR3 protein: ASSRGNQETQY
V gene: TRBV29-1; J gene: TRBJ1-2; CDR3 protein: SVATGRNYGYT
V gene: TRBV15; J gene: TRBJ1-2; CDR3 protein: ATSREQGAYGYT
V gene: TRBV27; J gene: TRBJ2-3; CDR3 protein: ASSPGQGTDTQY
V gene: TRBV7-9; J gene: TRBJ1-3; CDR3 protein: ALPGGEDDFAGNTIY